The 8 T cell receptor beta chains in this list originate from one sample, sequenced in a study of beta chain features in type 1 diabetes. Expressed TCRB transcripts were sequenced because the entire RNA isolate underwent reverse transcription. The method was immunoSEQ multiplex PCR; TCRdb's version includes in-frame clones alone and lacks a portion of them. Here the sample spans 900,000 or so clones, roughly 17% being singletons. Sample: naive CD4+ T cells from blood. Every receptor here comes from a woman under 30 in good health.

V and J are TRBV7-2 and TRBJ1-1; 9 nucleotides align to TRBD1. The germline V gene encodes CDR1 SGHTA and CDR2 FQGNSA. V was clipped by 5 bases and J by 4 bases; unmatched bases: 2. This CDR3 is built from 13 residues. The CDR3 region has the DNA TGTGCCAGCAGCAGGACAGGGGCCACTGAAGCTTTCTTT. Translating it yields CASSRTGATEAFF.

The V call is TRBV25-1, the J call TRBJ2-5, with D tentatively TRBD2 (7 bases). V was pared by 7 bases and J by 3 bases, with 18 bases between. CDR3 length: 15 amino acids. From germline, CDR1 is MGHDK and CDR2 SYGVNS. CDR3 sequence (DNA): TGTGCCAGCAACCAGAGGAGGGGGGGAAAAGAGACCCAGTACTTC. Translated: CASNQRRGGKETQYF.

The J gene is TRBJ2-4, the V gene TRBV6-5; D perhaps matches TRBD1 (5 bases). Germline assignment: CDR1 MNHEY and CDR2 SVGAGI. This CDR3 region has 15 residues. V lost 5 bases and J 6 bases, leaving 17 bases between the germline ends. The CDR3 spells CASSRPQGDLNIQYF. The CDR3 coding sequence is TGTGCCAGCAGTCGGCCCCAGGGTGACCTAAACATTCAGTACTTC.

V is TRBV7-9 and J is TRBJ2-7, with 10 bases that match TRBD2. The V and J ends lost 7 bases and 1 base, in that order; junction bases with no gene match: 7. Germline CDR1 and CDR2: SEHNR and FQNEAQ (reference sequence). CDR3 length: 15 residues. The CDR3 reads CASTSSGSVSYEQYF. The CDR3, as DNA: TGTGCCAGCACCTCTAGCGGGAGCGTTTCCTACGAGCAGTACTTC. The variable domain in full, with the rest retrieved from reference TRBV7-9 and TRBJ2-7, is DTGVSQNPRHKITKRGQNVTFRCDPISEHNRLYWYRQTLGQGPEFLTYFQNEAQLEKSRLLSDRFSAERPKGSFSTLEIQRTEQGDSAMYLCASTSSGSVSYEQYFGPGTRLTVT.

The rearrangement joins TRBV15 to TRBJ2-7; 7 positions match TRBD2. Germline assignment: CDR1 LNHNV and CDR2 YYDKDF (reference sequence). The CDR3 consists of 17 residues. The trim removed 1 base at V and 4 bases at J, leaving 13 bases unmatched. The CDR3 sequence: CATSRGVGLADSYEQYF. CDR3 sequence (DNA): TGTGCCACCAGCAGAGGCGTAGGGCTAGCGGATTCATACGAGCAGTACTTC.

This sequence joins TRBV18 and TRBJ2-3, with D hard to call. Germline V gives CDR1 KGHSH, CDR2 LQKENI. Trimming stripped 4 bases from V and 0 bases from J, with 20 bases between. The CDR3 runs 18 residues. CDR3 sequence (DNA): TGTGCCAGCTCACTCAAAATACGGACGACCACTAGCACAGATACGCAGTATTTT. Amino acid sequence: CASSLKIRTTTSTDTQYF.

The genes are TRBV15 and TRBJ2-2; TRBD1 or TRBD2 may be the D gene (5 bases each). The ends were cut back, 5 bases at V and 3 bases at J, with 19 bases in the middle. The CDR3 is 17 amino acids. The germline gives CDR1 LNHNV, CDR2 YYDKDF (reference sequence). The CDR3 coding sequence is TGTGCCACCAGCGAGAGGGGTGGCAGCCTATACACCGGGGAGCTGTTTTTT. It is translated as CATSERGGSLYTGELFF.

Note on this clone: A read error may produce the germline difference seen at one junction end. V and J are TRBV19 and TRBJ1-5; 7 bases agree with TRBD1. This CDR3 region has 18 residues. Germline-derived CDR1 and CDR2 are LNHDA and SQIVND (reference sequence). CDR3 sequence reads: CASSIAPAWTGYNQSQHF. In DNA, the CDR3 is TGTGCCAGTAGTATAGCCCCCGCGTGGACAGGCTATAATCAGTCCCAGCATTTT.